The rows below give T cell receptor beta chains drawn from one sample of a study of blood T cell repertoires in COVID-19. Produced via immunoSEQ multiplex PCR; TCRdb's table is partial and in-frame only. The sample contains some 180,000 clones, about 80% of which appear only once. The specimen was peripheral blood. Receptors originate from a woman aged 60 to 75 with COVID-19, enrolled during active disease. Both conserved end residues are part of each CDR3. Each record gives: V gene, CDR3 protein.

TRBV3-1/TRBV3-2 | CASSQYSGENTEAFF
TRBV2 | CASSELGGDSSNEQFF
TRBV3-1/TRBV3-2 | CASSHLAGKSIGTQYF
TRBV7-9 | CASSLGTVVLGAQYF
TRBV28 | CASDGYSGNTIYF
TRBV5-6 | CASSLASSFTNYGYTF
TRBV5-5 | CASSLVSSSGNTIYF
TRBV5-8 | CASSSGTGATNEKLFF
TRBV7-3 | CASSLLRGTEAFF
TRBV2 | CASSGGGASEKLFF
TRBV6-5 | CASSFGTGSGNTIYF
TRBV13 | CASSLGGVVGRYEQYF
TRBV3-1/TRBV3-2 | CASSLPGQGRSPLHF
TRBV3-1/TRBV3-2 | CASSGRQGGNTGELFF
TRBV12-3/TRBV12-4 | CASNRQGGYEQYF
TRBV18 | CASSLSGEGQPQHF
TRBV19 | CASGGQFGNTGELFF
TRBV18 | CASSPTLEAGYTF
TRBV7-9 | CASSLGTGGPAAGVYEQYF
TRBV7-3 | CASSRILEAEAFF
TRBV4-3 | CASSQGSSGRANEQFF
TRBV19 | CASNLQGSNEKLFF
TRBV7-2 | CASSSGQGGQTQYF
TRBV11-3 | CASSLSKTGVDYEQYF
TRBV3-1/TRBV3-2 | CASSQGNRGDQPQHF
TRBV6-4 | CASSDSAGGPETQYF
TRBV7-9 | CANRREVGREQYF
TRBV4-2 | CASSQVGQGASNQPQHF
TRBV9 | CASSVGNRLIADTQYF
TRBV5-4 | CASSRQGQLTTGNTIYF
TRBV5-6 | CASRRRRTGGSGELFF
TRBV11-2 | CASSFQGSNTDTQYF
TRBV7-7 | CASSLSVPPNTGELFF
TRBV7-8 | CASSRSGGAYEQYF
TRBV19 | CASSNYGLAGETQYF
TRBV7-3 | CASSSQGVGETQYF
TRBV6-1 | CASSENRGNQPQHF
TRBV7-9 | CASSPGGTGNLSPLHF
TRBV11-2 | CASSFETSGGAWETQYF
TRBV19 | CASSIRVAGATGELFF
TRBV5-4 | CASSLVKNTGELFF
TRBV29-1 | CSVNGLSGVEQYF
TRBV2 | CASSKGTGTPNQPQHF
TRBV7-3 | CASSFSSGANVLTF
TRBV5-6 | CASSLGEYGANQPQHF
TRBV7-2 | CASSSPLSGGAGGDTQYF
TRBV5-1 | CASSLAGQGANTIYF
TRBV18 | CASPSLFRETQYF
TRBV23-1 | CAIIGQGSANTEAFF